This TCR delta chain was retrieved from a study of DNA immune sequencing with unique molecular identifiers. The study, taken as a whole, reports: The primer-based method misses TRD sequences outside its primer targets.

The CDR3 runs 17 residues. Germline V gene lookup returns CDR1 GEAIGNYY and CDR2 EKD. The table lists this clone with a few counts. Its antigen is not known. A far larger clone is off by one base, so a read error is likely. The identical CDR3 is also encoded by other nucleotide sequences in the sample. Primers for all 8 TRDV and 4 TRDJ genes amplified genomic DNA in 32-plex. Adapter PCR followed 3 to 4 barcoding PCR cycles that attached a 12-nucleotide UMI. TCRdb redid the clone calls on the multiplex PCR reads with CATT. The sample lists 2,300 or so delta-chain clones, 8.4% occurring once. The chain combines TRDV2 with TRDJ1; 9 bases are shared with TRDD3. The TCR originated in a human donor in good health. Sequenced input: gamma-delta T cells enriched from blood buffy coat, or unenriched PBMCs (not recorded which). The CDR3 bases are TGTGCCTGCGACACCGTGCGGGGATACGGTAACACCGATAAACTCATCTTT. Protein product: CACDTVRGYGNTDKLIF.